These 27 T cell receptor beta chains originate from one sample sequenced in a study of blood T cells in healthy people across ages. A second PCR, run for about 7 to 11 cycles, used a sample-barcoded 5' primer plus a J-beta primer mix. TCRdb passed the 5' RACE reads through MiXCR, listing each CDR3 protein once. Counted here are some 730,000 distinct CDR3 sequences, approximately 22% occurring once; the ten biggest clones make up around 21%. The specimen was blood. These receptors came from a man aged 65-85 years in good health.

This clonotype was detected ten times or more. A read error may account for a junction end that differs from germline. The CDR3 is CSIRAIQETQYF. The CDR3 DNA sequence: TGCAGCATCAGGGCGATCCAAGAGACTCAGTACTTC. This rearrangement joins TRBV29-1 to TRBJ2-5, with D maybe TRBD1 (5 bases). The germline V gene encodes CDR1 SQVTM and CDR2 ANQGSEA. This CDR3 is 12 amino acids long.

This clonotype appeared many times. This rearrangement joins TRBV12-3 or TRBV12-4 to TRBJ1-4; D is unclear. The CDR3 loop spans 15 amino acids. Trimming removed 4 bases from V and 7 bases from J, with 16 bases in between. The CDR3 region is CASSSGVKVAEKLFF. CDR3 bases: TGTGCCAGCAGTTCCGGGGTAAAGGTGGCTGAAAAACTGTTTTTT.

The rearrangement joins TRBV7-2 to TRBJ1-2; TRBD1 is a possible D gene (5 bases). The CDR3 runs to 13 residues. CDR1 is SGHTA and CDR2 is FQGNSA in the germline V gene. Between the trimmed V and J ends, which lost 5 bases and 7 bases, there was a span of 14 bases. The CDR3 is CASSGRSRGGYTF. The CDR3 coding sequence is TGTGCCAGCAGCGGACGGTCGAGGGGTGGCTACACCTTC.

Only a few counts were recorded for this clonotype. The chain uses TRBV20-1 and TRBJ1-2; D is ambiguous. V was shortened by 3 bases and J by 10 bases, with 15 bases between the two germline ends. The CDR3 runs 12 residues. Germline values: CDR1 DFQATT, CDR2 SNEGSKA (reference sequence). CDR3 region: CSARPVDGDYTF. CDR3 sequence (DNA): TGCAGTGCTAGGCCAGTAGACGGAGACTACACCTTC.

The J gene is TRBJ2-1, the V gene TRBV5-1; 9 nucleotides line up with TRBD2. This CDR3 is 15 amino acids long. Germline values: CDR1 SGHRS, CDR2 YFSETQ. With 0 bases clipped from V and 7 bases from J, the junction kept 5 bases outside the gene matches. The CDR3: CASSLGLAAHNEQFF. The CDR3 DNA is TGCGCCAGCAGCTTGGGACTAGCGGCCCATAATGAGCAGTTCTTC.

The chain recombines TRBV6-6 with TRBJ1-4, with TRBD1 matching over 7 bases. With 5 bases clipped from V and 5 bases from J, the junction kept 8 bases outside the gene matches. CDR3 size: 15 residues. Germline CDR1 reads MNHNY; CDR2 reads SVGAGI (reference sequence). The CDR3: CASSVQPGGNEKLFF. In DNA form, the CDR3 reads TGTGCCAGCAGTGTCCAGCCAGGGGGGAATGAAAAACTGTTTTTT.

The genes are TRBV4-3 and TRBJ2-1, with D maybe TRBD2 (6 bases). The V end lost 2 bases, the J end lost 0 bases, and 20 bases lay between the germline ends. The V gene's germline CDR1 is LGHNA and CDR2 YSLEER. This CDR3 spans 19 amino acids. This CDR3 is CASSQKPEGGGFSYNEQFF. The CDR3 DNA is TGCGCCAGCAGCCAAAAACCGGAGGGTGGGGGATTCTCCTACAATGAGCAGTTCTTC.

Here the CDR3 reads CASSLRHGPNNEQFF. The CDR3 region has the DNA TGTGCCAGCAGCCTAAGACATGGCCCCAACAATGAGCAGTTCTTC. J is TRBJ2-1 and V is TRBV14; D unclear. This CDR3 contains 15 residues. Germline V gives CDR1 SGHDN, CDR2 FVKESK. V lost 4 bases to trimming and J lost 5 bases, with 15 bases between them.

This clonotype showed up just once. The rearrangement links TRBV7-7 to TRBJ2-3; D uncertain. Trimming stripped 2 bases from V and 2 bases from J, with 8 bases between. Per the germline V gene, CDR1 is SSHAT and CDR2 is FNYEAQ (reference sequence). The CDR3 length is 14 residues. CDR3 region: CASSLNMDTDTQYF. DNA of the CDR3: TGTGCCAGCAGCTTAAACATGGACACAGATACGCAGTATTTT. Full variable domain (remainder filled in from reference TRBV7-7 and TRBJ2-3): GAGVSQSPRYKVTKRGQDVTLRCDPISSHATLYWYQQALGQGPEFLTYFNYEAQPDKSGLPSDRFSAERPEGSISTLTIQRTEQRDSAMYRCASSLNMDTDTQYFGPGTRLTVL.

V gene TRBV6-5 combines with J gene TRBJ2-5; TRBD2 matches 13 bases. The better agreement between TRBJ2-1 and the DNA end casts doubt on the J call. Germline V gives CDR1 MNHEY, CDR2 SVGAGI. The CDR3 is made up of 15 amino acids. The DNA for the CDR3 is TGTGCCAGCAGTTACCGGACTAGCGGGAGAATTGAGCAGTTCTTC. Residues: CASSYRTSGRIEQFF.

This clonotype showed up many times. J is TRBJ2-5 and V is TRBV27; no firm D call. CDR3 length: 13 residues. The germline V and J ends were trimmed by 6 bases and 0 bases, with 8 bases remaining between them. The germline gives CDR1 MNHEY, CDR2 SMNVEV (reference sequence). The DNA of the CDR3 is TGTGCCAGCAGGGCCGGGTACCAAGAGACCCAGTACTTC. Amino acid sequence: CASRAGYQETQYF.

This clonotype was detected a few times. The chain uses TRBV7-9 and TRBJ2-1, with D possibly TRBD2 on 7 matching bases. V was shortened by 2 bases and J by 6 bases, with 14 bases between the two germline ends. Germline V gene sequence: CDR1 SEHNR, CDR2 FQNEAQ (reference sequence). The CDR3 contains 15 residues. This chain's CDR3 is CASSLRGGGFNEQFF. Here the CDR3 DNA reads TGTGCCAGCAGCTTACGAGGGGGGGGGTTCAATGAGCAGTTCTTC.

As regards this clonotype: At one of its ends the junction is not consistent with the germline gene, which may arise from a read error. This chain connects TRBV2 to TRBJ2-7, with 9 bases fitting TRBD1. The CDR3 extends over 14 amino acids. The germline CDR1 and CDR2 sequences are SNHLY and FYNNEI. The DNA for the CDR3 is TGTGCCAGTAGTGAGGACAGGGGCCTACGAGAGCAGTACTTC. This codes for CASSEDRGLREQYF. Variable domain in full (rest from reference TRBV2 and TRBJ2-7): EPEVTQTPSHQVTQMGQEVILRCVPISNHLYFYWYRQILGQKVEFLVSFYNNEISEKSEIFDDQFSVERPDGSNFTLKIRSTKLEDSAMYFCASSEDRGLREQYFGPGTRLTVT.

The table lists this clonotype with a few counts. V is TRBV28 and J is TRBJ1-2; D gene ambiguous. V was trimmed by 2 bases and J by 9 bases, leaving 10 bases between them. Germline values: CDR1 MDHEN, CDR2 SYDVKM. The CDR3 loop spans 12 amino acids. In DNA form, the CDR3 reads TGTGCCAGCAGTTTAATCTGGGCAAGCTACACCTTC. It is translated as CASSLIWASYTF.

This clonotype appeared a few times. J is TRBJ1-2 and V is TRBV24-1, with D possibly matching TRBD1 (5 bases). CDR3 length: 14 amino acids. With 7 bases removed from V and 8 bases from J, the gap between germline ends came to 19 bases. CDR1 is KGHDR, CDR2 SFDVKD, per germline. The CDR3 is CATRGPGALSGYTF. Written as DNA, the CDR3 is TGTGCCACCAGGGGCCCCGGGGCCCTCAGCGGCTACACCTTC.

This CDR3 is CASSLHPGFEQYV. DNA of the CDR3: TGTGCCAGCAGCCTTCATCCGGGTTTCGAGCAGTACGTC. This chain connects TRBV7-2 to TRBJ2-1; D remains ambiguous. The J call could be wrong; TRBJ2-7 is a better fit for the DNA end. Germline V gives CDR1 SGHTA, CDR2 FQGNSA. The CDR3 has 13 residues.

The CDR3: CASSEGMSSGNTIYF. The CDR3 bases are TGTGCCAGCAGTGAGGGCATGAGCTCTGGAAACACCATATATTTT. This rearrangement joins TRBV6-1 to TRBJ1-3; D gene unclear. Trimming removed 3 bases at V and 0 bases at J, with 9 bases between. The CDR3 runs 15 residues. From germline, CDR1 is MNHNS and CDR2 SASEGT.

This clonotype was counted ten times or more. The CDR3 reads CASSEFDGRETQYF. The CDR3 DNA sequence: TGTGCCAGCAGTGAGTTCGACGGCCGGGAGACCCAGTACTTC. V and J are TRBV25-1 and TRBJ2-5; D remains unclear. Germline-derived CDR1 and CDR2 are MGHDK and SYGVNS. V gave up 3 bases and J gave up 5 bases, with 13 bases separating them. The CDR3 runs 14 residues.

This rearrangement joins TRBV18 to TRBJ2-1; perhaps TRBD1 as D (6 bases). The germline V gene encodes CDR1 KGHSH and CDR2 LQKENI. V lost 3 bases, J lost 3 bases, and 12 bases lay in between. The CDR3 is 15 residues long. The DNA of the CDR3 is TGTGCCAGCTCACCTAACAGGGATATCTACAATGAGCAGTTCTTC. This translates into CASSPNRDIYNEQFF.

CDR3 sequence (DNA): TGCAGTGCTAGAGATTGGCAGGGGAGCTATGGCTACACCTTC. This translates into CSARDWQGSYGYTF. This chain links TRBV20-1 with TRBJ1-2, with D maybe TRBD1 (6 bases). The V end was cut by 0 bases, the J end by 4 bases, with 12 bases between. There are 14 residues in the CDR3. The V gene's germline CDR1 is DFQATT and CDR2 SNEGSKA (reference sequence).

This clonotype was counted only a few times. The genes are TRBV3-1 and TRBJ2-2; 9 positions match TRBD1. The CDR3 runs to 15 residues. Looked up from germline, CDR1 is LGHDT and CDR2 is YNNKEL (reference sequence). Trimming at V came to 4 bases and at J to 5 bases, leaving 5 bases not matched to a gene. CDR3 region: CASSLRTGVTGELFF. The CDR3 DNA sequence: TGTGCCAGCAGCCTACGGACAGGGGTGACCGGGGAGCTGTTTTTT.

The V gene is TRBV10-3, the J gene TRBJ2-3; D gene unclear. The CDR3 has 14 amino acids. The ends were cut back, 5 bases at V and 2 bases at J, with 11 bases in the middle. Germline CDR1 reads ENHRY; CDR2 reads SYGVKD. The CDR3: CAISQEINTDTQYF. The CDR3 nucleotides read TGTGCCATCAGTCAGGAGATCAACACAGATACGCAGTATTTT.

This clonotype was seen more than once but under ten times. V and J are TRBV20-1 and TRBJ2-3; 12 bases align to TRBD2. The CDR3 consists of 18 residues. J lost 3 bases, V lost 6 bases, and 16 bases had no gene match. Germline assignment: CDR1 DFQATT and CDR2 SNEGSKA (reference sequence). The CDR3 DNA is TGCAGTGCACCGACTAGCGGGAGATTGGTTTTTACGACAGATACGCAGTATTTT. This sequence encodes CSAPTSGRLVFTTDTQYF.

In its sample, this clonotype was seen a few times. The chain uses TRBV3-1 and TRBJ2-3, with TRBD2 matching over 7 bases. CDR1 is LGHDT, CDR2 YNNKEL, per germline (reference sequence). With V trimmed by 1 base and J by 6 bases, 7 bases remained unmatched. The CDR3 is 15 amino acids. The CDR3 DNA follows: TGTGCCAGCAGCCAAGGATTTGTGGGAGGGGATACGCAGTATTTT. It specifies CASSQGFVGGDTQYF.

This clonotype showed up just a few times. The CDR3 region has the DNA TGCAGCGTTGAAGATTCCCCCCGGGCTAGCGGGGGATACGAGCAGTACTTC. The encoded protein is CSVEDSPRASGGYEQYF. The chain employs TRBV29-1 and TRBJ2-7, with 10 bases aligning to TRBD2. V gave up 0 bases and J gave up 4 bases; unmatched junction bases: 12. CDR1 SQVTM and CDR2 ANQGSEA come from the germline V gene. This CDR3 has 17 amino acids.

This clonotype was picked up a small number of times. The chain combines TRBV29-1 with TRBJ1-2, with no clear D. Trimming shortened V by 3 bases and J by 5 bases, and 7 bases separated the two germline ends. This CDR3 has 11 amino acids. In germline, CDR1 is SQVTM, CDR2 ANQGSEA. The CDR3 bases are TGCAGCGTTGATTTACGTTATGGCTACACCTTC. Translated, it gives CSVDLRYGYTF.

The chain links TRBV21-1 to TRBJ2-2; TRBD1, the D gene given by the table, was not confirmed from the DNA. TRBV21-1 is classified as a pseudogene. This CDR3 region has 16 residues. CDR3 coding DNA: TGTGCCAGCAGCAAATCGTCTCAGGGTGTTACCGGGGAGCTGTTTTTT. It yields the protein CASSKSSQGVTGELFF.